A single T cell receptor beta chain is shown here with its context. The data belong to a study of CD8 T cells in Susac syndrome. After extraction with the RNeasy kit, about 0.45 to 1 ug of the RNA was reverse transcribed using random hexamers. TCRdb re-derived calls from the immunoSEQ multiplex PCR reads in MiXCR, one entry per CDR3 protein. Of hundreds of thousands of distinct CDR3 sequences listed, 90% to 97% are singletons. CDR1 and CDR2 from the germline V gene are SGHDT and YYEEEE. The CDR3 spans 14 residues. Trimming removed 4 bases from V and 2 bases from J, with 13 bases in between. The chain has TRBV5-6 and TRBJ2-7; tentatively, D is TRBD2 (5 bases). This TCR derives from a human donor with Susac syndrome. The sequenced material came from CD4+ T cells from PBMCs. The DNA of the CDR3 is TGTGCCAGCAGCCCCGTCCCGGGGACCTACGAGCAGTACTTC. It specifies CASSPVPGTYEQYF.